These T cell receptor beta chains were read from a single sample in a study of control samples from healthy donors and cancer patients. Sequencing used immunoSEQ multiplex PCR; TCRdb keeps in-frame clones, though not all of them. The sample contains approximately 84,000 clones, around 80% of which appear only once. The material sequenced was blood. The source is a woman aged 55 to 70 in good health. The CDR3 runs from the conserved cysteine through the conserved F or W. Fields, in order: clone size, V gene, J gene, D gene, CDR3 length, CDR3 protein, CDR3 DNA. A D gene is named only where the DNA matches it firmly. Not all rows give a size; the values are once, few, many and, for expanded clones, a class.

>once|TRBV23-1|TRBJ2-2|TRBD2|16
CASSQYLAGGRGELFF
TGCGCCAGCAGTCAATACCTAGCGGGGGGACGAGGGGAGCTGTTTTTT
>.|TRBV11-2|TRBJ1-4|.|15
CASRAKGGYNEKLFF
TGTGCCAGCAGGGCGAAGGGGGGTTATAATGAAAAACTGTTTTTT
>.|TRBV5-1|TRBJ2-7|TRBD2|16
CASSLGGGGYSYEQYF
TGCGCCAGCAGCTTGGGCGGCGGGGGATACTCCTACGAGCAGTACTTC
>.|TRBV7-9|TRBJ1-5|TRBD1|19
CASKTKGMTGDNENQPQHF
TGTGCCAGCAAAACTAAAGGAATGACAGGGGATAATGAGAATCAGCCCCAGCATTTT
>once|TRBV5-1|TRBJ1-2|TRBD1|13
CASSVTGIDGYTF
TGCGCCAGCAGCGTGACAGGGATCGATGGCTACACCTTC
>many|TRBV5-1|TRBJ2-7|.|15
CASSLAVGMSYEQYF
TGCGCCAGCAGCTTGGCCGTAGGGATGTCCTACGAGCAGTACTTC
>.|TRBV6-6|TRBJ1-4|.|16
CASRLRRGQQNEKLFF
TGTGCCAGCAGGCTTCGCCGCGGACAGCAGAATGAAAAACTGTTTTTT
>once|TRBV10-3|TRBJ2-3|TRBD1|15
CAIRTGQGATDTQYF
TGTGCCATCAGGACTGGACAGGGTGCCACAGATACGCAGTATTTT
>.|TRBV7-2|TRBJ2-1|TRBD2|17
CASSSARTGGPYNEQFF
TGTGCCAGCAGCTCTGCCCGAACGGGGGGACCCTACAATGAGCAGTTCTTC
>.|TRBV4-1|TRBJ1-5|.|18
CASSQTLTGPWGNQPQHF
TGCGCCAGCAGCCAAACACTGACAGGACCTTGGGGCAATCAGCCCCAGCATTTT
>.|TRBV5-8|TRBJ2-1|.|16
CASSLLGSTGYNEQFF
TGTGCCAGCAGCTTGTTGGGCAGCACGGGTTACAATGAGCAGTTCTTC
>.|TRBV6-5|TRBJ2-5|.|14
CASTSWAAGETQYF
TGTGCCAGCACGTCCTGGGCCGCGGGGGAGACCCAGTACTTC
>.|TRBV16|TRBJ2-7|.|14
CASSRQQGIYEQYF
TGTGCCAGCAGCCGCCAACAGGGAATCTACGAGCAGTACTTC
>once|TRBV4-1|TRBJ2-1|TRBD1|13
CASSQGGDRDQFF
TGCGCCAGCAGCCAGGGAGGGGACAGGGACCAGTTCTTC
>.|TRBV5-4|TRBJ1-1|.|17
CASSLPSYGLMNTEAFF
TGTGCCAGCAGCTTGCCTTCGTATGGGCTCATGAACACTGAAGCTTTCTTT
>.|TRBV29-1|TRBJ2-3|.|12
CSVAEGPDTQYF
TGCAGCGTTGCCGAAGGACCAGATACGCAGTATTTT
>few|TRBV15|TRBJ1-3|.|16
CATSRDWVNSGNTIYF
TGTGCCACCAGCAGAGATTGGGTCAACTCTGGAAACACCATATATTTT
>.|TRBV5-1|TRBJ1-6|TRBD1|16
CASSLGTPGGYSPLHF
TGCGCCAGCAGCTTGGGGACCCCAGGGGGGTATTCACCCCTCCACTTT
>few|TRBV15|TRBJ1-2|.|14
CATSGPGHRYGYTF
TGTGCCACCAGCGGACCGGGACATCGCTATGGCTACACCTTC
>.|TRBV7-9|TRBJ1-2|TRBD1|14
CASTKGQTSYGYTF
TGTGCCAGCACCAAGGGACAGACATCCTATGGCTACACCTTC
>.|TRBV15|TRBJ1-3|TRBD1|19
CATSSRSGQGVGTGNTIYF
TGTGCCACCAGCAGTAGATCGGGACAGGGGGTAGGCACTGGAAACACCATATATTTT
>.|TRBV18|TRBJ2-1|TRBD2|15
CASSPTSGRNNEQFF
TGTGCCAGCTCACCGACTAGCGGGAGGAACAATGAGCAGTTCTTC
>.|TRBV6-5|TRBJ1-5|.|16
CASSYLTGYSNQPQHF
TGTGCCAGCAGTTACTTAACAGGGTATAGCAATCAGCCCCAGCATTTT
>.|TRBV14|TRBJ2-7|TRBD2|14
CASSLSGADYEQYF
TGTGCCAGCAGCCTGAGCGGGGCCGACTACGAGCAGTACTTC
>.|TRBV19|TRBJ2-7|TRBD1|13
CASSPDRASEQYF
TGTGCCAGTAGCCCGGACAGGGCCTCGGAGCAGTACTTC
>.|TRBV6-5|TRBJ1-5|TRBD1|13
CASSPGGRRPQHF
TGTGCCAGCAGCCCAGGGGGACGCCGGCCCCAGCATTTT
>.|TRBV12-5|TRBJ1-2|TRBD1|15
CASGFAPGTGHSYTF
TGTGCTAGTGGTTTCGCCCCCGGGACAGGGCATTCCTACACCTTC
>once|TRBV6-5|TRBJ2-1|.|14
CASYAVNSYNEQFF
TGTGCCAGCTACGCGGTTAACTCCTACAATGAGCAGTTCTTC
>.|TRBV2|TRBJ2-1|.|12
CASSGPGHEQFF
TGTGCCAGTTCGGGGCCCGGCCATGAGCAGTTCTTC
>many|TRBV9|TRBJ2-1|.|15
CASSVLSSLINEQFF
TGTGCCAGCAGCGTACTCTCCTCCCTGATTAATGAGCAGTTCTTC
>.|TRBV10-1|TRBJ1-2|.|13
CASSDYAFYGYTF
TGCGCCAGCAGTGATTATGCATTTTATGGCTACACCTTC
>.|TRBV10-3|TRBJ2-7|TRBD2|16
CAIHSGSSGVGYEQYF
TGTGCCATCCATAGTGGCTCTAGCGGGGTTGGCTACGAGCAGTACTTC
>.|TRBV28|TRBJ2-2|.|11
CASRWSGELFF
TGTGCCAGCAGGTGGTCCGGGGAGCTGTTTTTT
>.|TRBV5-6|TRBJ1-2|.|14
CASSLEISPYGYTF
TGTGCCAGCAGCTTGGAGATTTCTCCCTATGGCTACACCTTC
>.|TRBV15|TRBJ2-3|TRBD2|14
CATSSGLSTDTQYF
TGTGCCACCAGCTCGGGACTATCCACAGATACGCAGTATTTT
>once|TRBV27|TRBJ2-7|.|14
CASSSQGGSYEQYF
TGTGCCAGCAGTAGTCAGGGAGGCTCCTACGAGCAGTACTTC
>.|TRBV19|TRBJ1-2|.|15
CASSIGGSEAYGYTF
TGTGCCAGTAGTATTGGGGGTAGCGAAGCCTATGGCTACACCTTC